What follows is one T cell receptor (beta chain) and its context. Only in-frame clones appear in the TCRdb table, and some are missing; sequencing was by immunoSEQ multiplex PCR. The table records fewer than 200,000 clones, approximately 88% of them present only once. CDR3 length: 12 residues. Trimming left V 6 bases short and J 1 base short, with 6 bases between. The data were taken from a study of blood T cell repertoires in COVID-19. This chain connects TRBV12-3 or TRBV12-4 to TRBJ1-1; D is undetermined. The clonotype comes from an elderly woman with active or convalescent COVID-19. Sample: peripheral blood. CDR3 nucleotide sequence: TGTGCCAGCAGCCCCAGGAACACTGAAGCTTTCTTT. Translated, it gives CASSPRNTEAFF.